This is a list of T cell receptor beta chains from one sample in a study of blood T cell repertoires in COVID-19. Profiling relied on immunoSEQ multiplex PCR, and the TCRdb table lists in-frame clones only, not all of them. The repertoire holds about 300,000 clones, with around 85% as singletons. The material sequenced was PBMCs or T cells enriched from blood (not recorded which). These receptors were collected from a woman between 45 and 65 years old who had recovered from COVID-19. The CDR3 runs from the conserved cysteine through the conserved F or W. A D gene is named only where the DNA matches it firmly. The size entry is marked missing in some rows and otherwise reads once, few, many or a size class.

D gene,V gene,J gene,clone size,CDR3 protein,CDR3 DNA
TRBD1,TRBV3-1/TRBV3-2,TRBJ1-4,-,CASSLRQGPSANEKLFF,TGTGCCAGCAGCCTACGACAGGGACCGAGTGCTAATGAAAAACTGTTTTTT
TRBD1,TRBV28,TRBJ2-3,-,CASSDSGGRGDTQYF,TGTGCCAGCAGTGATTCAGGGGGCAGGGGAGATACGCAGTATTTT
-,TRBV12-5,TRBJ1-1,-,CASGFMTLNRTLKPIF,TGTGCTAGTGGTTTTATGACTCTTAACCGAACACTGAAGCCAATCTTT
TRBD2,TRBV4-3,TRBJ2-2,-,CASSREREAPGELFF,TGCGCCAGCAGCCGTGAGCGGGAGGCCCCCGGGGAGCTGTTTTTT
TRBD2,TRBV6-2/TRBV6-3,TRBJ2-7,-,CASSYSRSGTSGSYSSEQYF,TGTGCCAGCAGTTACTCGAGGTCCGGGACTAGCGGGAGTTACTCCTCCGAGCAGTACTTC
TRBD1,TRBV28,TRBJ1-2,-,CASSLLMGQGAGYTF,TGTGCCAGCAGTTTGCTCATGGGACAGGGGGCGGGCTACACCTTC
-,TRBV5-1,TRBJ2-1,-,CASSFYGQQFNEQFF,TGCGCCAGCAGCTTTTACGGACAGCAATTCAATGAGCAGTTCTTC
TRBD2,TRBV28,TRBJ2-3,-,CATAGGRRDTQYF,TGTGCCACCGCGGGGGGGCGTAGAGATACGCAGTATTTT
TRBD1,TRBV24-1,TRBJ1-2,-,CATSDPGQNYGYTF,TGTGCCACCAGTGACCCGGGACAGAACTATGGCTACACCTTC
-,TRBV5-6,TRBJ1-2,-,CASSLGTEAGRYGYTF,TGTGCCAGCAGCTTGGGGACAGAGGCCGGGCGCTATGGCTACACCTTC
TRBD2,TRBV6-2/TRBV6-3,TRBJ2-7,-,CASSYLASGSYEQYF,TGTGCCAGCAGTTACTTGGCTAGCGGGAGCTACGAGCAGTACTTC
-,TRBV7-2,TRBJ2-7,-,CASSAYGSYEQYF,TGTGCCAGCAGTGCCTACGGCTCCTACGAGCAGTACTTC
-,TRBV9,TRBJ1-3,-,CASSVAPWEELYSGNTIYF,TGTGCCAGCAGCGTAGCCCCCTGGGAGGAACTTTACTCTGGAAACACCATATATTTT
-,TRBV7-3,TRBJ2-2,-,CASRREAGELFF,TGTGCCAGCCGCCGTGAGGCCGGGGAGCTGTTTTTT
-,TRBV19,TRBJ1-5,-,CASSIPGHFSNQPQHF,TGTGCCAGTAGTATTCCGGGACACTTCTCCAATCAGCCCCAGCATTTT
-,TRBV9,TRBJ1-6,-,CASSVVGGSNSPLHF,TGTGCCAGCAGCGTAGTCGGGGGTTCAAATTCACCCCTCCACTTT
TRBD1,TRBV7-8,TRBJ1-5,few,CASSRTGAANQPQHF,TGTGCCAGCAGCAGGACAGGTGCGGCCAATCAGCCCCAGCATTTT